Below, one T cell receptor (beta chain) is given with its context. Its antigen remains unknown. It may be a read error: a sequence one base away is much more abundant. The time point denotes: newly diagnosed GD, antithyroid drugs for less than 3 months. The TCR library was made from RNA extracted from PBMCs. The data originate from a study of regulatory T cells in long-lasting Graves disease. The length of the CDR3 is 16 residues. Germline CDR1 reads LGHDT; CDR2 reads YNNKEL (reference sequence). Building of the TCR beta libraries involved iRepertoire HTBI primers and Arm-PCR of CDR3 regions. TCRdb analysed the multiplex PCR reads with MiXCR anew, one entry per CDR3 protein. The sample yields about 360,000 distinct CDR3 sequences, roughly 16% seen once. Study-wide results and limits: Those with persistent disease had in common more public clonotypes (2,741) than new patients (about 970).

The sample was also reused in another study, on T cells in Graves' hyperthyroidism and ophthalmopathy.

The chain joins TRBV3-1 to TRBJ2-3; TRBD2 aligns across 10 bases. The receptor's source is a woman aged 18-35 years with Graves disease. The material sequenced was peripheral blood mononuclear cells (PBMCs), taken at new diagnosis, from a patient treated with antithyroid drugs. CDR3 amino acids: CAGSQSSGSGTDTQYF. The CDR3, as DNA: TGTGCCGGCAGCCAGTCTAGCGGGAGTGGCACAGATACGCAGTATTTT.